The rows below give T cell receptor beta chains drawn from one sample of a study of beta chain features in type 1 diabetes. Sequencing was performed with immunoSEQ multiplex PCR; in TCRdb, only in-frame clones are kept and a portion is missing. The sample shows 200,000 to 250,000 clones, 11% to 15% of them seen only once. Sequences were obtained from naive CD4+ T cells from blood. Source of these receptors: a young man with type 1 diabetes. Each CDR3 is given with its conserved first and last residue. A D gene is named only where the DNA matches it firmly. Size tells how often a clone was seen (once, few, many) or the class of an expanded clone, and some rows leave it out.

DNA,CDR3,J,V,D,size
TGTGCCAGCAGCGCCCAGGACAGGTATCAGCCCCAGCATTTT,CASSAQDRYQPQHF,TRBJ1-5,TRBV2,TRBD1,few
TGTGCCAGCTCACCCGGGAGCCTCTACGAGCAGTACTTC,CASSPGSLYEQYF,TRBJ2-7,TRBV18,-,-
TGTGCCATCAGTACAGGTCAAGAGACCCAGTACTTC,CAISTGQETQYF,TRBJ2-5,TRBV10-3,-,few
TGTGCCAGCAGTGGACAGAGCTACAATGAGCAGTTCTTC,CASSGQSYNEQFF,TRBJ2-1,TRBV6-5,-,-
TGTGCCAGCAGCGTAGCTGGAGCTAGAGGCCCCCAAGAGACCCAGTACTTC,CASSVAGARGPQETQYF,TRBJ2-5,TRBV9,-,-
TGTGCCACCAGCAGGGACAGGACTAACTATGGCTACACCTTC,CATSRDRTNYGYTF,TRBJ1-2,TRBV15,TRBD1,-
TGTGCCAGCAGTACCACAGGGGGCGCAGAGACCCAGTACTTC,CASSTTGGAETQYF,TRBJ2-5,TRBV6-6,TRBD1,-
TGTGCCAGCAGTTACTCAGACAGGGGAAATGAAAAACTGTTTTTT,CASSYSDRGNEKLFF,TRBJ1-4,TRBV6-6,TRBD1,few
TGTGCCAGCAGCTTGGGACAGGGTGATGACTATGGCTACACCTTC,CASSLGQGDDYGYTF,TRBJ1-2,TRBV11-3,TRBD1,few
TGTGCCAGCTCACGATATTCGATACTAGCGGGCGAGGAAGATACGCAGTATTTT,CASSRYSILAGEEDTQYF,TRBJ2-3,TRBV18,TRBD2,-
TGTGCCAGCAGCCTACGACAGGGGGACCAGGAGCAGTACTTC,CASSLRQGDQEQYF,TRBJ2-7,TRBV7-9,TRBD1,few
TGTGCCAGCAGCAAGAGGAGGAAGCGGCCCCCCCTCAGGGGTGAGCAGTTCTTC,CASSKRRKRPPLRGEQFF,TRBJ2-1,TRBV21-1,-,-
TGTGCCTGGACCGGGACAGGGTATGCGAACACTGAAGCTTTCTTT,CAWTGTGYANTEAFF,TRBJ1-1,TRBV30,TRBD1,few
TGTGCCAGCAGTATGGGAGCAACAGAGTATAATGAGCAGTTCTTC,CASSMGATEYNEQFF,TRBJ2-1,TRBV6-5,-,few
TGTGCCAGCAGCAGGGACTACACAGATACGCAGTATTTT,CASSRDYTDTQYF,TRBJ2-3,TRBV2,TRBD2,-
TGTGCCAGCAGTCCAGGGGATTTGGCTGAAGCTTTCTTT,CASSPGDLAEAFF,TRBJ1-1,TRBV6-6,-,-
TGTGCCAGCAGCCCTGCCTGGGGGGGCAATCAGCCCCAGCATTTT,CASSPAWGGNQPQHF,TRBJ1-5,TRBV7-6,-,few
TGTGCCAGCAGCTCCACAGGGGTCCGCACAGATACGCAGTATTTT,CASSSTGVRTDTQYF,TRBJ2-3,TRBV7-2,TRBD1,few
TGTGCCAGTAGTATAGCGACAGGGTCCTATGGCTACACCTTC,CASSIATGSYGYTF,TRBJ1-2,TRBV19,TRBD1,few
TGCAGCGTTGCAGGGCAGCGGAACACCGGGGAGCTGTTTTTT,CSVAGQRNTGELFF,TRBJ2-2,TRBV29-1,-,-
TGTGCCTGGAGTCTTCAGGGGCGGAATTCACCCCTCCACTTT,CAWSLQGRNSPLHF,TRBJ1-6,TRBV30,-,-
TGTGCCAGCTCCCCTGGGACTAGCGGCTACGAGCAGTACTTC,CASSPGTSGYEQYF,TRBJ2-7,TRBV18,TRBD2,-
TGCGCCAGAAGGGTTCGGGATACCTACAATGAGCAGTTCTTC,CARRVRDTYNEQFF,TRBJ2-1,TRBV23-1,-,-
TGCGCCAGCAGTGGAGGGCGACAGGGAAATAGCAATCAGCCCCAGCATTTT,CASSGGRQGNSNQPQHF,TRBJ1-5,TRBV10-2,TRBD1,-
TGTGCCAGCAGCTTAGGCCCTAGGGGGAGCAATCAGCCCCAGCATTTT,CASSLGPRGSNQPQHF,TRBJ1-5,TRBV7-6,-,few
TGTGCCAGCTCAGGCGGGACAGGCTCCTACAATGAGCAGTTCTTC,CASSGGTGSYNEQFF,TRBJ2-1,TRBV18,TRBD1,-
TGCAGCGTTGAACCGGGACAGCAAATCGACTACACCTTC,CSVEPGQQIDYTF,TRBJ1-2,TRBV29-1,TRBD1,few
TGCAGCGTTGACGGGCAGGGCGATCAGCCCCAGCATTTT,CSVDGQGDQPQHF,TRBJ1-5,TRBV29-1,-,-
TGTGCCAGCACTACTAATGAAAAACTGTTTTTT,CASTTNEKLFF,TRBJ1-4,TRBV28,-,few
TGCAGCATAATTCGGGGGGGAGGGACTGAAGCTTTCTTT,CSIIRGGGTEAFF,TRBJ1-1,TRBV29-1,-,few
TGCGCCAGCAGCATCTCTGCGGGAGGGCCCTCCGGGGAGCTGTTTTTT,CASSISAGGPSGELFF,TRBJ2-2,TRBV5-1,TRBD2,few
TGTGCCTGGAGTGTAGATCCGGGAGGAACTGAAGCTTTCTTT,CAWSVDPGGTEAFF,TRBJ1-1,TRBV30,-,-
TGTGCCAGCTCACCATACACCCAAGGGAGTGGCGAGACCCAGTACTTC,CASSPYTQGSGETQYF,TRBJ2-5,TRBV18,-,-
TGTGCTAGTGGTCTCCGGGACAGGGGGCGAGAGACCCAGTACTTC,CASGLRDRGRETQYF,TRBJ2-5,TRBV12-5,TRBD1,-
TGTGCCACCCTGAGCCAGGGAGGAGGTGGGGAGCTGTTTTTT,CATLSQGGGGELFF,TRBJ2-2,TRBV27,-,few
TGTGCCAGTAGTCGAGGGACAGAAAACATTCAGTACTTC,CASSRGTENIQYF,TRBJ2-4,TRBV19,TRBD1,-
TGTGCCAGCAGCGTAGACAGGGCCACTCTCGGAAACACCATATATTTT,CASSVDRATLGNTIYF,TRBJ1-3,TRBV9,-,-
TGTGCCAGCAGTTACGCACAGGGTTCAGGTGGCTACACCTTC,CASSYAQGSGGYTF,TRBJ1-2,TRBV6-5,-,-
TGCGCCAGCAGCTTGGGTTCAACGGGGTACAATGAGCAGTTCTTC,CASSLGSTGYNEQFF,TRBJ2-1,TRBV5-1,-,-
TGTGCCAGCTCCCCGCCGCCGGGGGACATTCAGTACTTC,CASSPPPGDIQYF,TRBJ2-4,TRBV18,-,-
TGTGCCAGCAGTGAACCCTTTTTAGGAGCGGGAGGGCCCGGCACCGGGGAGCTGTTTTTT,CASSEPFLGAGGPGTGELFF,TRBJ2-2,TRBV6-1,TRBD2,few
TGTGCCAGCAGCCAAGGGACAGGGGACGAGACCCAGTACTTC,CASSQGTGDETQYF,TRBJ2-5,TRBV4-2,TRBD1,few
TGCGCCAGTGCCTACCGTAGCGGGGTTGGGGATACGCAGTATTTT,CASAYRSGVGDTQYF,TRBJ2-3,TRBV5-1,TRBD2,-
TGTGCCAGCAGCTTAGGCAGGGCGGCTAACTATGGCTACACCTTC,CASSLGRAANYGYTF,TRBJ1-2,TRBV7-9,-,few
TGCGCCAGCAGCTTCGGGGATAGCAATCAGCCCCAGCATTTT,CASSFGDSNQPQHF,TRBJ1-5,TRBV5-1,-,few
TGTGCCAGCTCACGCACGCCCATCGGGGGACAAGAGACCCAGTACTTC,CASSRTPIGGQETQYF,TRBJ2-5,TRBV18,-,-
TGTGCCAGCAGCCAAGGACAGGGGGTTGGCTACACCTTC,CASSQGQGVGYTF,TRBJ1-2,TRBV11-2,TRBD1,-
TGTGCCTGGAGTGTTAGCACGGAGCTGTTTTTT,CAWSVSTELFF,TRBJ2-2,TRBV30,-,-
TGTGCCAGCAGTCCCCGGGACTCTCTCTACGAGCAGTACTTC,CASSPRDSLYEQYF,TRBJ2-7,TRBV25-1,-,few
TGCGCCAGCAGCCAACCTAGGGGACAGGGTACTGGGGCCAACGTCCTGACTTTC,CASSQPRGQGTGANVLTF,TRBJ2-6,TRBV4-1,TRBD1,few
TGTGCCAGCAGTCCCGGAGGGGGACTAGCGGACTACGAGCAGTACTTC,CASSPGGGLADYEQYF,TRBJ2-7,TRBV11-3,TRBD2,few
TGTGCCTGGGTGCGGGACCTCTCTGGAAACACCATATATTTT,CAWVRDLSGNTIYF,TRBJ1-3,TRBV30,-,-
TGTGCCAGCAGTGACCCGGGGACAGGGAAACTGTACAATGAGCAGTTCTTC,CASSDPGTGKLYNEQFF,TRBJ2-1,TRBV6-1,TRBD1,-